The rows below give T cell receptor beta chains drawn from one sample of a study of T cell responses to AZD1222 COVID-19 vaccine. Sequenced by immunoSEQ multiplex PCR; TCRdb stores in-frame clones only, minus some. The sample contains 150,000 to 250,000 clones, roughly nine tenths of which appear only once. The sequencing here drew on peripheral blood, taken 28 days after the second AZD1222 dose. The receptor set was obtained from an adult who received the AZD1222 COVID-19 vaccine. Both conserved end residues are part of each CDR3. The D gene is left open where the match is weak. Size is stated for part of the rows, as once, few or many counts, or as a class when the clone is expanded.

>TRBD1|-|TRBV9|TRBJ2-1
TGTGCCAGCAGCGGCAACCGGGACAGGGGTTTCCCTTCCTACAATGAGCAGTTCTTC
CASSGNRDRGFPSYNEQFF
>-|-|TRBV6-5|TRBJ1-1
TGTGCCAGCAGGGCTACGCAGGGTGAAGCTTTCTTT
CASRATQGEAFF
>TRBD1|-|TRBV15|TRBJ1-5
TGTGCCACCAGGGGACAGCCCGGGCAGCCCCAGCATTTT
CATRGQPGQPQHF
>-|-|TRBV11-2|TRBJ1-4
TGTGCCAGCAGCTACCTGACTTCAACTAATGAAAAACTGTTTTTT
CASSYLTSTNEKLFF
>-|-|TRBV12-3/TRBV12-4|TRBJ1-1
TGTGCCAGCAGCCGACAGGAGACTGAAGCTTTCTTT
CASSRQETEAFF
>-|-|TRBV7-2|TRBJ2-1
TGTGCCAGCAGCTCGGATGCAGATGAGCAGTTCTTC
CASSSDADEQFF
>-|-|TRBV15|TRBJ1-4
TGTGCCACCAGCAGAGATTGGGGCACTAATGAAAAACTGTTTTTT
CATSRDWGTNEKLFF
>-|-|TRBV27|TRBJ1-5
TGTGCCAGCAGTTTACATCAGCCCCAGCATTTT
CASSLHQPQHF
>-|-|TRBV18|TRBJ2-7
TGTGCCAGCTCACCCTCGGCCACGGGTGAGCAGTACTTC
CASSPSATGEQYF
>-|-|TRBV18|TRBJ1-5
TGTGCCAGCTCACCGGGGACTTTCCTACCTTATAGCAATCAGCCCCAGCATTTT
CASSPGTFLPYSNQPQHF
>-|-|TRBV9|TRBJ2-7
TGTGCCAGCAGCGTAGGGGCGGGCGTCTTCAGGTACGAGCAGTACTTC
CASSVGAGVFRYEQYF
>-|-|TRBV6-5|TRBJ1-5
TGTGCCAGCACCGGGACAAATTTACGTCAGCCCCAGCATTTT
CASTGTNLRQPQHF
>-|-|TRBV18|TRBJ1-3
TGTGCCAGCTCACCCCGGGTTGAATTCTCTGGAAACACCATATATTTT
CASSPRVEFSGNTIYF
>-|-|TRBV28|TRBJ1-2
TGTGCCAGCAGCCCCAAGGCAGGAGGAATACGGTTCTATGGCTACACCTTC
CASSPKAGGIRFYGYTF
>-|-|TRBV5-1|TRBJ2-7
TGCGCCAGCAGCTTGGCCACAGGCCAGGGGATGATCCGCGAGCAGTACTTC
CASSLATGQGMIREQYF
>TRBD2|-|TRBV7-2|TRBJ2-3
TGTGCCAGCAGCCCACGACGGGAGCGGGAGGGTACGCAGTATTTT
CASSPRREREGTQYF
>TRBD1|-|TRBV6-5|TRBJ1-5
TGTGCCAGCAGTCAGGCAGGGGGCGTTCAGCCCCAGCATTTT
CASSQAGGVQPQHF
>TRBD2|-|TRBV6-6|TRBJ2-1
TGTGCCAGCAACGATCGGAGCGGGAATTACAATGAGCAGTTCTTC
CASNDRSGNYNEQFF
>-|-|TRBV5-6|TRBJ1-3
TGTGCCAGCAGCTCCCTTTTTCGACGTGTTGGCGGAAACACCATATATTTT
CASSSLFRRVGGNTIYF
>-|-|TRBV19|TRBJ2-5
TGTGCCAGTAGTATAGTAGGGGAAGAGACCCAGTACTTC
CASSIVGEETQYF
>-|-|TRBV19|TRBJ2-7
TGTGCCAGTAGTGCCGGAAACGAGCAGTACTTC
CASSAGNEQYF
>-|-|TRBV5-1|TRBJ2-3
TGCGCCAGCAGCCCACCGGTTGGAGATACGCAGTATTTT
CASSPPVGDTQYF
>-|-|TRBV28|TRBJ2-1
TGTGCCAGCAGTTTATCGGGTCGGACCCAAGAGCAGTTCTTC
CASSLSGRTQEQFF
>-|-|TRBV6-5|TRBJ1-1
TGTGCCAGCAGTTACTCGGGGGGGGCTGGGAACACTGAAGCTTTCTTT
CASSYSGGAGNTEAFF
>-|few|TRBV28|TRBJ1-5
TGTGCCAGCAGTTTGGGGACGGACACTAGCAATCAGCCCCAGCATTTT
CASSLGTDTSNQPQHF
>-|-|TRBV7-9|TRBJ1-1
TGTGCCAGCAGTTCCGAATTAGACACTGAAGCTTTCTTT
CASSSELDTEAFF
>TRBD1|-|TRBV5-1|TRBJ1-2
TGCGCCAGCAGCTTGGCGGGACAGGGAATTTATGGCTACACCTTC
CASSLAGQGIYGYTF
>TRBD2|-|TRBV28|TRBJ2-1
TGTGCCAGCAAACTTAGCGGGATCATGGATGAGCAGTTCTTC
CASKLSGIMDEQFF
>-|few|TRBV18|TRBJ1-1
TGTGCCAGCTCACCCCAGCAGGCCAGGGGCATGAACACTGAAGCTTTCTTT
CASSPQQARGMNTEAFF
>-|-|TRBV21-1|TRBJ2-1
TGTGCCAGCAGCAAAGGGGGCGGGAGTTTCTATTGCTCCTACAATGAGCAGTTCTTC
CASSKGGGSFYCSYNEQFF
>TRBD2|-|TRBV11-3|TRBJ2-1
TGTGCCAGCAGCCTAGGAAGCTCACTAGCGGGAGGTTACAATGAGCAGTTCTTC
CASSLGSSLAGGYNEQFF
>-|-|TRBV14|TRBJ2-1
TGTGCCAGCAGCCAAGATGAAGGACTCTCCTACAATGAGCAGTTCTTC
CASSQDEGLSYNEQFF
>TRBD1|-|TRBV2|TRBJ1-4
TGTGCCAGCAGCGGGACAGGGAATGGAAAACTGTTTTTT
CASSGTGNGKLFF
>-|-|TRBV7-3|TRBJ1-1
TGTGCCAGCAGCTTAACCCTATCTACTGAAGCTTTCTTT
CASSLTLSTEAFF
>-|-|TRBV12-3/TRBV12-4|TRBJ2-2
TGTGCCAGCAGTTTATCAAACACCGGGGAGCTGTTTTTT
CASSLSNTGELFF
>TRBD1|once|TRBV6-1|TRBJ2-7
TGTGCCAGCAGTGAGGGAGGGACAGGGAGTTACGAGCAGTACTTC
CASSEGGTGSYEQYF
>-|-|TRBV28|TRBJ1-1
TGTGCCAGCAGTATGGGTTCGGTTAAAGCTTTCTTT
CASSMGSVKAFF
>-|-|TRBV7-2|TRBJ1-5
TGTGCCAGCAGCTTCGCCCATAGCAATCAGCCCCAGCATTTT
CASSFAHSNQPQHF
>-|-|TRBV6-1|TRBJ1-2
TGTGCCAGCAGTGAGCCGGGACACCTTTATTCCTACACCTTC
CASSEPGHLYSYTF
>TRBD2|-|TRBV7-9|TRBJ2-5
TGTGCCAGCAGCTTAGTGCGGGGTAGCGGGATTCGGGAGACCCAGTACTTC
CASSLVRGSGIRETQYF
>-|-|TRBV6-1|TRBJ1-5
TGTGCCAGCAGTGACGAGGGGTGGACGTTCAATCAGCCCCAGCATTTT
CASSDEGWTFNQPQHF
>-|-|TRBV9|TRBJ2-1
TGTGCCAGCAGCGTAGGGGGTAGCCCGGATGAGCAGTTCTTC
CASSVGGSPDEQFF
>-|-|TRBV30|TRBJ2-3
TGTGCCTGGAGGGGTATGCCAGGGGCAGGCACAGATACGCAGTATTTT
CAWRGMPGAGTDTQYF
>TRBD1|-|TRBV6-6|TRBJ2-7
TGTGCCAGCAGACGACGGGACAGGGTCTACGAGCAGTACTTC
CASRRRDRVYEQYF